One and the same sample provided the 7 T cell receptor beta chains below, sequenced in a study of blood T cells in healthy people across ages. With a J-beta primer mix and a sample-barcoded 5' primer, a second PCR ran about 6 to 11 cycles. TCRdb re-called the 5' RACE reads with MiXCR, one entry per CDR3 protein. This sample has 750,000 to 950,000 distinct CDR3 sequences; 50% to 65% occur once, and the top ten carry roughly two fifths. Sequenced: blood. Every receptor here comes from a man aged 80 or over in good health.

The chain joins TRBV7-2 to TRBJ2-3, with 7 bases aligning to TRBD1. The junction had 6 bases not matched to a gene; V was cut back by 2 bases and J by 4 bases. The length of the CDR3 is 15 residues. The germline CDR1 and CDR2 sequences are SGHTA and FQGNSA. CDR3 residues: CASSLLTGWADTQYF. In nucleotides, the CDR3 is TGTGCCAGCAGCTTACTGACAGGGTGGGCAGATACGCAGTATTTT.

The V and J genes are TRBV28 and TRBJ2-4; TRBD1 matches at 7 bases. The assigned J gene may be wrong: the sequence end matches TRBJ2-7 better. The CDR3 runs to 14 residues. Germline V gene data show CDR1 as MDHEN and CDR2 as SYDVKM. CDR3 sequence: CASSIGTVSYEQYF. Written as DNA, the CDR3 is TGTGCCAGCAGTATTGGGACAGTCTCGTACGAGCAGTACTTC.

Note on this clonotype: One junction end does not reproduce the germline sequence, and a read error may be involved. The chain recombines TRBV9 with TRBJ1-6; maybe TRBD1 (5 bases). The CDR3 extends over 14 amino acids. Germline V gene lookup returns CDR1 SGDLS and CDR2 YYNGEE. The CDR3 region has the DNA TGTGCCAGCAGCGTATTTGGGGGAAATTCACCCCCCCACTTT. Protein product: CASSVFGGNSPPHF.

As for this clonotype: A read error may be the cause here, since a much bigger clone is one base away. The gene calls are TRBV4-1 and TRBJ2-1, with no clear D. The CDR3 has 13 amino acids. Germline V gene sequence: CDR1 MGHRA, CDR2 YSYEKL. The V end lost 2 bases, the J end lost 12 bases, and 14 bases lay between the germline ends. In DNA, the CDR3 is TGCGCCAGCAGCCAAACGCAAGATGTTGGGCAGTTCTTC. Residues: CASSQTQDVGQFF.

There are a few counts of this clonotype. The V gene is TRBV24-1, the J gene TRBJ2-7; 10 bases are a match to TRBD2. Looked up from germline, CDR1 is KGHDR and CDR2 is SFDVKD. Trimming cost V 6 bases and J 5 bases; bases outside gene matches: 6. CDR3 length: 14 residues. The DNA of the CDR3 is TGTGCCACCAGTCCAAGAGCGGGAGGGGACGAGCAGTACTTC. As protein: CATSPRAGGDEQYF.

The table lists this clonotype with a few counts. This chain connects TRBV4-2 to TRBJ1-6; 7 bases are shared with TRBD1. The germline gives CDR1 LGHNA, CDR2 YNFKEQ. J lost 3 bases, V lost 0 bases, and 11 bases had no gene match. CDR3 length equals 19 residues. The DNA for the CDR3 is TGTGCCAGCAGCCAAGATGCGATAGGGGGCCGCTACTATAATTCACCCCTCCACTTT. Amino acid sequence: CASSQDAIGGRYYNSPLHF.

The rearrangement joins TRBV6-2 or TRBV6-3 to TRBJ2-7; 7 bases agree with TRBD1. The junction had 10 bases not matched to a gene; V was cut back by 3 bases and J by 2 bases. Germline assignment: CDR1 MNHEY and CDR2 SVGEGT. This CDR3 has 16 amino acids. The CDR3 DNA reads TGTGCCAGCAGTTATGACGTTGGGACAGCAGCCTACGAGCAGTACTTC. Its translation: CASSYDVGTAAYEQYF.